The clone carrying this T cell receptor (beta chain) has ten or more counts. The record originates from a study of neurological immune-mediated disorders. Each CDR3 protein is one row after TCRdb ran MiXCR on the 5' RACE reads. The sample lists tens of thousands of distinct CDR3 sequences, around 6% occurring once. The germline gives CDR1 SNHLY, CDR2 FYNNEI. The CDR3 is made up of 16 amino acids. Trimming took off 5 bases at V and 5 bases at J, with 18 bases between the two ends. This chain connects TRBV2 to TRBJ2-2, with D perhaps being TRBD1 or TRBD2 (5 bases each). This TCR was recovered from a middle-aged woman in good health. The source material was CD4+ T cells from blood. The CDR3 loop reads CASSIWSGPITGELFF. CDR3 coding DNA: TGTGCCAGCAGTATTTGGTCGGGACCCATAACCGGGGAGCTGTTTTTT.